The clone carrying this T cell receptor beta chain has ten or more counts. Using RNA transcripts, the TCR beta CDR3 regions were amplified. RT-PCR with HTBI primers came first, then second-round multiplex PCR. TCRdb redid the calling of the multiplex PCR reads with MiXCR, one entry per CDR3 protein. This table holds roughly 1.1 million distinct CDR3 sequences, about two fifths found once. Ineligible for inclusion were patients with other autoimmune diseases, uncontrolled infections, pregnancy or lactation. These data originate in a study of Graves' ophthalmopathy and Graves' hyperthyroidism. This CDR3 contains 12 residues. The germline V gene encodes CDR1 SQVTM and CDR2 ANQGSEA.

This TCR came from an adult man with Graves' hyperthyroidism. The chain recombines TRBV29-1 with TRBJ2-2, with D perhaps being TRBD1 or TRBD2 (5 bases each). The specimen sequenced was peripheral blood or thyroid tissue (not recorded which). This chain's CDR3 is CVGAGDTGELFF. The CDR3 nucleotides read TGCGTTGGGGCCGGGGACACCGGGGAGCTGTTTTTT.